The 18 T cell receptor beta chains given below trace back to one sample, sequenced in a study of T-cell reconstitution after alpha-beta-depleted transplantation in children. Unique molecular identifiers were incorporated into the prepared TCRbeta library. TCRdb recomputed calls from the PCR reads with MiXCR, one row per CDR3 protein. The repertoire holds about 610,000 distinct CDR3 sequences, with 8% to 11% as singletons. The specimen was PBMCs from the stem cell graft donor, collected from the stem cell graft. The origin of the receptors is a human donor who donated a stem cell graft to a child with acute myeloid leukemia.

In its sample, this clonotype was seen a few times. The V gene is TRBV15, the J gene TRBJ1-5, with D maybe TRBD1 (5 bases). The CDR3 totals 14 residues. V lost 5 bases to trimming and J lost 4 bases, with 12 bases between them. In germline, CDR1 is LNHNV, CDR2 YYDKDF (reference sequence). CDR3 amino acids: CATSPPGGNQPQHF. The CDR3, as DNA: TGTGCCACCAGCCCGCCCGGGGGGAATCAGCCCCAGCATTTT.

This clonotype has ten or more counts. This chain links TRBV28 with TRBJ2-7, with 7 bases matching TRBD1. Germline CDR1 and CDR2: MDHEN and SYDVKM. The CDR3 is 15 residues long. With V trimmed by 5 bases and J by 0 bases, 7 bases remained unmatched. CDR3 in amino acids: CASSPADRSSYEQYF. As DNA, the CDR3 is TGTGCCAGCAGTCCAGCGGACAGGAGCTCCTACGAGCAGTACTTC.

Ten or more counts support this clonotype. The rearrangement links TRBV12-3 or TRBV12-4 to TRBJ2-1; a possible D gene is TRBD1 (5 bases). Trimming removed 5 bases at V and 15 bases at J, with 29 bases between. CDR3 length: 16 amino acids. CDR3 sequence reads: CASSLGRSLGAALRFF. The CDR3 DNA sequence: TGTGCCAGCAGTCTTGGTAGGAGCCTTGGGGCAGCCCTAAGGTTCTTC.

The rearrangement joins TRBV6-2 or TRBV6-3 to TRBJ2-1; D not resolved. Between the trimmed V and J ends, which lost 7 bases and 6 bases, there was a span of 13 bases. The V gene's germline CDR1 is MNHEY and CDR2 SVGEGT. This CDR3 has 13 residues. CDR3 coding DNA: TGTGCCAGCATCCCGGACGGTGTCAATGAGCAGTTCTTC. This encodes CASIPDGVNEQFF.

The rearrangement links TRBV29-1 to TRBJ2-7; TRBD2 agrees at 7 bases. This CDR3 spans 12 amino acids. Germline CDR1 is SQVTM and CDR2 is ANQGSEA. The J segment lost 5 bases and the V segment lost 6 bases, leaving 7 bases of the junction unmatched. The CDR3 region is CSVGGGPNEQYF. The CDR3 DNA sequence: TGCAGCGTCGGGGGAGGGCCCAACGAGCAGTACTTC.

This clonotype was observed a handful of times. The chain couples TRBV18 to TRBJ2-2; 7 bases agree with TRBD1. Looked up from germline, CDR1 is KGHSH and CDR2 is LQKENI. The CDR3 extends over 15 amino acids. J lost 8 bases, V lost 2 bases, and 8 bases had no gene match. This chain's CDR3 is CASSPGDSPSGELFF. The CDR3 DNA is TGTGCCAGCTCACCAGGGGACAGTCCCTCGGGGGAGCTGTTTTTT.

This clonotype was found many times. The chain joins TRBV29-1 to TRBJ1-2; D may be TRBD1 (5 bases). Trimming removed 4 bases at V and 3 bases at J, with 12 bases between. CDR1 and CDR2 (germline): SQVTM, ANQGSEA. The CDR3 spans 13 residues. In DNA form, the CDR3 reads TGCAGCGTTGCCCCCAGGGACCACTATGGCTACACCTTC. Translating it yields CSVAPRDHYGYTF.

This clonotype showed up just a few times. The rearrangement links TRBV6-5 to TRBJ2-1, with 10 bases fitting TRBD2. CDR3 length equals 15 residues. Losses at the gene ends were 3 bases for V and 4 bases for J; bases not matched to a gene: 3. Germline lookup yields CDR1 MNHEY and CDR2 SVGAGI. The DNA for the CDR3 is TGTGCCAGCAGTTATCTGGGACTAGCGTACAATGAGCAGTTCTTC. Residues: CASSYLGLAYNEQFF.

The table lists this clonotype with a few counts. This sequence joins TRBV7-8 and TRBJ2-7; TRBD2 matches 10 bases. The CDR3 spans 15 residues. Germline V CDR1 and CDR2: SGHVS, FQNEAQ. With 2 bases clipped from V and 6 bases from J, the junction kept 7 bases outside the gene matches. CDR3 sequence (DNA): TGTGCCAGCAGCTTAAGGCTAGCGGGAGAAATCGAGCAGTACTTC. Residues: CASSLRLAGEIEQYF.

The chain recombines TRBV12-3 or TRBV12-4 with TRBJ1-4; D not resolved. The CDR3 is 13 residues long. The V end lost 5 bases, the J end lost 5 bases, and 9 bases lay between the germline ends. CDR3 nucleotides: TGTGCCAGCAGTCCTTTCCTAAATGAAAAACTGTTTTTT. This translates into CASSPFLNEKLFF.

The chain is built from TRBV11-1 and TRBJ1-4, with a possible D match to TRBD1 (6 bases). The CDR3 sequence is 13 residues long. Trimming left V 4 bases short and J 8 bases short, with 11 bases between. The germline V gene encodes CDR1 SGHAT and CDR2 FQDESV (reference sequence). The CDR3: CASSSSGGEKLFF. The CDR3 DNA reads TGTGCCAGCAGCTCGTCCGGGGGCGAAAAACTGTTTTTT.

The sample holds a few counts of this clonotype. The V gene is TRBV20-1, the J gene TRBJ2-4, with 10 bases that match TRBD2. The ends lost 4 bases at V and 1 base at J; junction bases unmatched: 10. CDR3 length equals 17 residues. CDR1 and CDR2 (germline): DFQATT, SNEGSKA (reference sequence). DNA for the CDR3: TGCAGTGCTATTACCGGGACTAGCGTAGGGGCCAAAAACATTCAGTACTTC. This codes for CSAITGTSVGAKNIQYF.

This clonotype has at least ten counts. V and J are TRBV20-1 and TRBJ2-5; the D gene is possibly TRBD1 (6 bases). The CDR3 extends over 13 amino acids. Per germline, CDR1 DFQATT and CDR2 SNEGSKA (reference sequence). V lost 5 bases and J 2 bases, leaving 12 bases between the germline ends. The CDR3, as DNA: TGCAGTGCTCCCGACAGGTTACAAGAGACCCAGTACTTC. It codes for CSAPDRLQETQYF.

This clonotype occurred a few times. J is TRBJ2-3 and V is TRBV20-1; TRBD2 aligns across 9 bases. The V and J ends lost 6 bases and 5 bases, in that order; junction bases with no gene match: 9. This CDR3 comprises 14 residues. CDR1 is DFQATT, CDR2 SNEGSKA, per germline (reference sequence). CDR3 loop: CSALRLAAQDTQYF. DNA for the CDR3: TGCAGTGCCCTAAGACTAGCGGCGCAAGATACGCAGTATTTT.

There are a few counts of this clonotype. The gene calls are TRBV20-1 and TRBJ2-1, with TRBD2 identical over 14 bases. The CDR3 length is 16 residues. The trim removed 8 bases at V and 8 bases at J, leaving 14 bases unmatched. Germline V gene lookup returns CDR1 DFQATT and CDR2 SNEGSKA (reference sequence). The DNA of the CDR3 is TGCAGTTCCAGGGATACCGGGACTAGCGGGAGCTATGAGCAGTTCTTC. Translation: CSSRDTGTSGSYEQFF.

This clonotype has at least ten counts. The V gene is TRBV29-1, the J gene TRBJ2-3; 7 bases fit TRBD2. This CDR3 is built from 14 residues. The V segment lost 7 bases and the J segment 4 bases; nucleotides outside the gene matches: 11. CDR1 and CDR2 from the germline V gene are SQVTM and ANQGSEA. CDR3 in amino acids: CSGATSLGADTQYF. CDR3 coding DNA: TGCAGCGGTGCGACTAGCCTTGGTGCAGATACGCAGTATTTT.

This clonotype was recorded at least ten times. The J gene is TRBJ2-5, the V gene TRBV9; the D gene could be TRBD1 or TRBD2 (9 bases each). CDR1 and CDR2 from the germline V gene are SGDLS and YYNGEE. The CDR3 is 17 amino acids. V gave up 0 bases and J gave up 5 bases, with 20 bases separating them. CDR3 coding DNA: TGTGCCAGCAGCGTAGGGACAGGGGCGGGGGGGATGGAGACCCAGTACTTC. Protein product: CASSVGTGAGGMETQYF.

This clonotype has a handful of counts. This chain connects TRBV24-1 to TRBJ2-3; D is uncertain. This CDR3 has 17 residues. Germline CDR1 reads KGHDR; CDR2 reads SFDVKD. With 3 bases removed from V and 1 base from J, the gap between germline ends came to 16 bases. The CDR3 DNA reads TGTGCCACCAGTGATACCAGTGTTCAGGCGGGCACAGATACGCAGTATTTT. Translated, it gives CATSDTSVQAGTDTQYF.